The next 32 T cell receptor beta chains were all read from a single sample in a study of blood T cell repertoires in COVID-19. The data were produced by immunoSEQ multiplex PCR, yet TCRdb's version contains in-frame clones alone and is incomplete. The sample contains roughly 700,000 clones, approximately 90% of which appear only once. The source material was peripheral blood. The receptors derive from a woman between 18 and 29 years old with acute or convalescent COVID-19.

This clone has only a few counts. This sequence joins TRBV6-5 and TRBJ1-1; weak D call: TRBD1 (6 bases). The CDR3 is made up of 13 amino acids. The germline V and J ends were trimmed by 6 bases and 3 bases, with 11 bases remaining between them. Germline V lookup: CDR1 MNHEY, CDR2 SVGAGI. The CDR3 region has the DNA TGTGCCAGCAGCAGGGGAAAGGACACTGAAGCTTTCTTT. Encoded protein: CASSRGKDTEAFF.

The rearrangement links TRBV15 to TRBJ2-7, with 8 bases that match TRBD1. The germline V gene encodes CDR1 LNHNV and CDR2 YYDKDF (reference sequence). V was pared by 3 bases and J by 5 bases, with 6 bases of the junction left unmatched. The CDR3 length is 14 residues. CDR3 DNA sequence: TGTGCCACCAGCAGCAGACAGGGGAGCCACGAGCAGTACTTC. Translation gives CATSSRQGSHEQYF.

The V and J genes are TRBV20-1 and TRBJ2-1; TRBD2 agrees at 10 bases. In germline, CDR1 is DFQATT, CDR2 SNEGSKA (reference sequence). CDR3 length: 18 residues. Unmatched junction bases numbered 14, after V lost 3 bases and J lost 3 bases. The CDR3 spells CSASSSSGGPPGYNEQFF. CDR3 DNA sequence: TGCAGTGCTAGTTCGTCTAGCGGGGGTCCCCCGGGCTACAATGAGCAGTTCTTC.

V is TRBV12-5 and J is TRBJ1-1; D is unresolved. Trimming removed 0 bases from V and 1 base from J, with 6 bases in between. Germline V gives CDR1 LGHNT, CDR2 FRNRAP. The CDR3 consists of 14 residues. The CDR3 protein is CASGLVAGNTEAFF. CDR3 nucleotide sequence: TGTGCTAGTGGTTTGGTAGCAGGGAACACTGAAGCTTTCTTT.

This clone appeared a few times. The chain has TRBV3-1 (or the pseudogene TRBV3-2) and TRBJ1-1, with 9 nucleotides matching TRBD1. The CDR3 runs 13 residues. Germline V gene data show CDR1 as LGHDT and CDR2 as YNNKEL (reference sequence). V shed 11 bases, J shed 3 bases, and the junction held 7 bases outside the gene matches. CDR3 nucleotides: TGTGCCGAGCGGGACAGGGTGGACACTGAAGCTTTCTTT. This sequence encodes CAERDRVDTEAFF.

Only one count was recorded for this clone. The chain carries TRBV19 and TRBJ1-5, with D possibly TRBD1 on 6 matching bases. The V end lost 10 bases, the J end lost 6 bases, and 22 bases lay between the germline ends. CDR3 size: 15 residues. The V gene's germline CDR1 is LNHDA and CDR2 SQIVND (reference sequence). The DNA for the CDR3 is TGTGCCATTAGCCCTTCCTCAGGGGTCGGTCAGCCCCAGCATTTT. Translating gives CAISPSSGVGQPQHF.

The rearrangement uses TRBV5-1 and TRBJ2-2, with a tentative D call TRBD1 (6 bases). Trimming removed 0 bases from V and 7 bases from J, with 16 bases in between. The CDR3 has 16 residues. The V gene's germline CDR1 is SGHRS and CDR2 YFSETQ. The CDR3 loop reads CASSLDVRPGVGELFF. CDR3 nucleotides: TGCGCCAGCAGCTTGGATGTAAGACCAGGGGTCGGGGAGCTGTTTTTT.

The V gene is TRBV10-2, the J gene TRBJ1-4, with a weak D call TRBD1 (6 bases). This CDR3 has 13 amino acids. V shed 7 bases and J shed 3 bases, with 9 bases lying between them. Germline V gene lookup returns CDR1 WSHSY and CDR2 SAAADI. The CDR3 DNA is TGCGCCAGCAAAGGACAGTCTAATGAAAAACTGTTTTTT. Translated, it gives CASKGQSNEKLFF.

The chain employs TRBV6-5 and TRBJ1-2, with no clear D. Germline assignment: CDR1 MNHEY and CDR2 SVGAGI. Trimming pared 7 bases from V and 4 bases from J, leaving 7 bases between. The CDR3 runs 11 residues. CDR3 sequence reads: CASTDSYGYTF. The CDR3 coding sequence is TGTGCCAGCACCGACTCCTATGGCTACACCTTC.

This chain uses TRBV27 with TRBJ1-1, with D possibly TRBD1 on 6 matching bases. The V end was cut by 8 bases, the J end by 0 bases, with 10 bases between. There are 13 residues in the CDR3. Per the germline V gene, CDR1 is MNHEY and CDR2 is SMNVEV (reference sequence). Here the CDR3 reads CASQTGLNTEAFF. CDR3 DNA sequence: TGTGCCAGCCAAACAGGGTTGAACACTGAAGCTTTCTTT.

J is TRBJ2-7 and V is TRBV27; TRBD2 matches at 9 bases. Germline V lookup: CDR1 MNHEY, CDR2 SMNVEV (reference sequence). J was trimmed by 5 bases and V by 8 bases; bases with no gene match: 10. The CDR3 covers 14 residues. CDR3 sequence reads: CASGLAGVGDEQYF. CDR3 in DNA: TGTGCCAGCGGGTTAGCGGGGGTCGGGGACGAGCAGTACTTC.

The V and J genes are TRBV6-5 and TRBJ1-3, with no clear D. Germline V gives CDR1 MNHEY, CDR2 SVGAGI. CDR3 length: 15 amino acids. Trimming pared 2 bases from V and 1 base from J, leaving 9 bases between. The CDR3 region has the DNA TGTGCCAGCAGTTACGGCGCGGTTTCTGGAAACACCATATATTTT. Amino acids: CASSYGAVSGNTIYF.

The rearrangement uses TRBV30 and TRBJ1-2, with 7 bases fitting TRBD1. The V segment lost 3 bases and the J segment 7 bases; nucleotides outside the gene matches: 11. Germline loops: CDR1 GTSNPN, CDR2 SVGIG (reference sequence). This CDR3 contains 14 residues. The CDR3 protein is CAWRKRDSPGGYTF. The DNA for the CDR3 is TGTGCCTGGAGGAAGAGGGACAGTCCTGGTGGCTACACCTTC.

The chain links TRBV18 to TRBJ1-4, with TRBD1 matching 10 bases. The V gene end was trimmed by 6 bases and the J gene end by 3 bases; junction bases not matched to a gene: 4. The CDR3 sequence is 15 residues long. CDR1 is KGHSH, CDR2 LQKENI, per germline. The CDR3 DNA reads TGTGCCAGCTCGTCAGACAGGGGGCCTAATGAAAAACTGTTTTTT. Its protein is CASSSDRGPNEKLFF.

The J gene is TRBJ2-3, the V gene TRBV5-1, with a possible D match to TRBD2 (5 bases). The V and J ends lost 3 bases and 2 bases respectively, with 7 bases between them. The germline CDR1 and CDR2 sequences are SGHRS and YFSETQ. This CDR3 has 13 residues. CDR3 nucleotide sequence: TGCGCCAGCAGCTCGAGGGTCACAGATACGCAGTATTTT. Residues: CASSSRVTDTQYF. Full variable domain (remainder filled in from reference TRBV5-1 and TRBJ2-3): KAGVTQTPRYLIKTRGQQVTLSCSPISGHRSVSWYQQTPGQGLQFLFEYFSETQRNKGNFPGRFSGRQFSNSRSEMNVSTLELGDSALYLCASSSRVTDTQYFGPGTRLTVL.

The genes are TRBV5-1 and TRBJ2-2; no clear D gene. The germline CDR1 and CDR2 sequences are SGHRS and YFSETQ. The germline V and J ends were trimmed by 0 bases and 6 bases, with 9 bases remaining between them. The CDR3 totals 14 residues. In DNA, the CDR3 is TGCGCCAGCAGCTTGGCACAGACCGCCGGGGAGCTGTTTTTT. Protein: CASSLAQTAGELFF.

This clone was detected only a few times. The chain uses TRBV7-9 and TRBJ2-7, with D tentatively TRBD1 (6 bases). The CDR3 covers 13 residues. Germline lookup yields CDR1 SEHNR and CDR2 FQNEAQ (reference sequence). V dropped 5 bases and J dropped 1 base, with 9 bases sitting between them. In DNA form, the CDR3 reads TGTGCCAGCAGCCTGGGACATTCCTACGAGCAGTACTTC. Its protein is CASSLGHSYEQYF.

This rearrangement joins TRBV21-1 to TRBJ1-1; no DNA check was done on the table's D call, TRBD1. TRBV21-1 is shown as a pseudogene. The CDR3 is made up of 16 amino acids. CDR3 sequence (DNA): TGTGCCAGCACAACTTTTCCGGGACAGGGGAACACTGAAGCTTTCTTT. This codes for CASTTFPGQGNTEAFF.

The chain joins TRBV5-3 to TRBJ1-5, with 8 bases matching TRBD1. TRBV5-3 is given ORF status, its function remaining uncertain. Trimming took 3 bases from V and 3 from J; bases not matched to a gene: 5. The CDR3 runs 15 residues. CDR3 region: CARSSDRVDNQPQHF. Here the CDR3 DNA reads TGTGCCAGAAGCTCGGACAGGGTAGACAATCAGCCCCAGCATTTT.

The rearrangement joins TRBV27 to TRBJ2-7; possible D gene TRBD2, 6 bases. There are 14 residues in the CDR3. V shed 3 bases and J shed 4 bases, with 13 bases lying between them. Germline V gives CDR1 MNHEY, CDR2 SMNVEV (reference sequence). CDR3 region: CASSFGGAVYEQYF. Here the CDR3 DNA reads TGTGCCAGCAGTTTCGGAGGGGCGGTGTACGAGCAGTACTTC.

The chain has TRBV7-9 and TRBJ2-2; possible D gene TRBD1, 6 bases. V lost 6 bases and J lost 5, with 10 bases in between. The germline CDR1 and CDR2 sequences are SEHNR and FQNEAQ (reference sequence). The CDR3 extends over 13 amino acids. CDR3 residues: CASRPTGTGELFF. The CDR3 region has the DNA TGTGCCAGCAGGCCTACAGGGACCGGGGAGCTGTTTTTT. The full variable domain, its missing parts supplied by reference TRBV7-9 and TRBJ2-2, is DTGVSQNPRHKITKRGQNVTFRCDPISEHNRLYWYRQTLGQGPEFLTYFQNEAQLEKSRLLSDRFSAERPKGSFSTLEIQRTEQGDSAMYLCASRPTGTGELFFGEGSRLTVL.

The rearrangement uses TRBV2 and TRBJ2-1; TRBD1 matches 12 bases. Germline V gene lookup returns CDR1 SNHLY and CDR2 FYNNEI. V gave up 2 bases and J gave up 8 bases; unmatched junction bases: 7. The length of the CDR3 is 16 residues. CDR3 bases: TGTGCCAGCAGTGAACGGGACAGGGGGCTGATCGATGAGCAGTTCTTC. Translation gives CASSERDRGLIDEQFF.

This chain joins TRBV29-1 and TRBJ2-2, with a possible D match to TRBD2 (5 bases). The CDR3 runs 11 residues. Germline values: CDR1 SQVTM, CDR2 ANQGSEA. The V and J ends lost 4 bases and 5 bases respectively, with 5 bases between them. The CDR3: CSVGGTGELFF. The CDR3 DNA reads as TGCAGCGTTGGAGGGACCGGGGAGCTGTTTTTT.

The V call is TRBV4-1, the J call TRBJ2-4; a weak D match, TRBD1 (5 bases). The V end lost 1 base, the J end lost 0 bases, and 19 bases lay between the germline ends. Germline lookup yields CDR1 MGHRA and CDR2 YSYEKL. The CDR3 is 19 amino acids. CDR3 DNA sequence: TGCGCCAGCAGCCAAGGGTTAGGGGCTGGAACTATAGCCAAAAACATTCAGTACTTC. This codes for CASSQGLGAGTIAKNIQYF.

The chain carries TRBV30 and TRBJ1-1; D may be TRBD1 (5 bases). CDR1 is GTSNPN and CDR2 is SVGIG in the germline V gene (reference sequence). The CDR3 covers 13 residues. V was pared by 2 bases and J by 0 bases, with 7 bases between. CDR3 nucleotides: TGTGCCTGGAGTACGGACATGAACACTGAAGCTTTCTTT. Its protein product is CAWSTDMNTEAFF. The complete variable domain, with remaining parts taken from reference TRBV30 and TRBJ1-1, reads SQTIHQWPATLVQPVGSPLSLECTVEGTSNPNLYWYRQAAGRGLQLLFYSVGIGQISSEVPQNLSASRPQDRQFILSSKKLLLSDSGFYLCAWSTDMNTEAFFGQGTRLTVV.

V usage is TRBV6-2 or TRBV6-3 and J usage is TRBJ1-4, with D perhaps matching TRBD1 (6 bases). The germline V gene has CDR1 MNHEY and CDR2 SVGEGT. The germline V and J ends were trimmed by 6 bases and 5 bases, with 16 bases remaining between them. This CDR3 has 15 residues. The CDR3 coding sequence is TGTGCCAGCAGCTCAAGGACAGCCATCAATGAAAAACTGTTTTTT. It codes for CASSSRTAINEKLFF.

As DNA, the CDR3 is TGTGCCATTAGCGGGGGGGCTACAGATACGCAGTATTTT. It yields the protein CAISGGATDTQYF. V gene TRBV10-3 combines with J gene TRBJ2-3, with 11 bases identical to TRBD2. Germline trimming cut 9 bases from V and 3 bases from J; bases unmatched to any gene: 2. Germline V gene sequence: CDR1 ENHRY, CDR2 SYGVKD. The CDR3 consists of 13 residues.

CDR3 protein: CASSPRGSNQPQHF. As DNA, the CDR3 is TGCGCCAGCAGCCCCAGGGGAAGCAATCAGCCCCAGCATTTT. This chain uses TRBV10-2 with TRBJ1-5; D perhaps matches TRBD1 (6 bases). V shed 6 bases and J shed 1 base, with 10 bases lying between them. The CDR3 extends over 14 amino acids. Germline-derived CDR1 and CDR2 are WSHSY and SAAADI.

The rearrangement links TRBV7-3 to TRBJ2-7; D uncertain. The CDR3 has 13 amino acids. The germline V gene has CDR1 SGHTA and CDR2 FQGTGA. Trimming removed 2 bases at V and 2 bases at J, with 7 bases between. CDR3 loop: CASSLSPTYEQYF. The CDR3 DNA reads TGTGCCAGCAGCTTATCCCCTACCTACGAGCAGTACTTC.

The chain joins TRBV30 to TRBJ2-7; TRBD1 matches at 12 bases. CDR3 length equals 13 residues. Germline V gives CDR1 GTSNPN, CDR2 SVGIG (reference sequence). The ends lost 4 bases at V and 7 bases at J; junction bases unmatched: 5. CDR3 in amino acids: CAWTRDRGPEQYF. The CDR3 DNA reads as TGTGCCTGGACCAGGGACAGGGGGCCTGAGCAGTACTTC. The full variable domain, rest sourced from reference TRBV30 and TRBJ2-7, is SQTIHQWPATLVQPVGSPLSLECTVEGTSNPNLYWYRQAAGRGLQLLFYSVGIGQISSEVPQNLSASRPQDRQFILSSKKLLLSDSGFYLCAWTRDRGPEQYFGPGTRLTVT.

The CDR3 loop reads CASSLEGRYEQYF. The CDR3 DNA is TGTGCCAGCAGTTTAGAGGGCAGATACGAGCAGTACTTC. V and J are TRBV27 and TRBJ2-7; a possible D gene is TRBD2 (5 bases). Trimming stripped 2 bases from V and 4 bases from J, with 9 bases between. The germline CDR1 and CDR2 sequences are MNHEY and SMNVEV (reference sequence). The CDR3 extends over 13 amino acids.

The rearrangement links TRBV25-1 to TRBJ2-6; TRBD2 is a possible D gene (6 bases). There are 17 residues in the CDR3. Trimming left V 6 bases short and J 0 bases short, with 15 bases between. From germline, CDR1 is MGHDK and CDR2 SYGVNS. The CDR3 sequence is CASSEPDGSSGANVLTF. CDR3 nucleotide sequence: TGTGCCAGCAGCGAACCAGACGGGAGCTCTGGGGCCAACGTCCTGACTTTC.